This TCR beta chain stems from a study of cytomegalovirus exposure and HLA in healthy donors. Findings and limits, study-wide: What was likely a sequencing artifact was a cluster of highly shared sequence variants. Both high specificity and high sensitivity reportedly marked the classifier's diagnosis of cytomegalovirus status. A later analysis found common viral pathogens apparently linked to several of the most significant clusters. In an earlier analysis, productive rearrangement rates for most beta V segments clustered near 87% or 30%.

Germline V gene sequence: CDR1 MNHNY, CDR2 SVGAGI (reference sequence). The CDR3 loop spans 13 amino acids. V lost 5 bases and J lost 2, with 10 bases in between. A few counts support this clone. Its matching antigen is unknown. Primers: 60 Vbeta forward and 13 Jbeta reverse. TCRdb's table, derived via immunoSEQ multiplex PCR, lists solely in-frame clones and lacks some. The sample gives 50,000 or so clones, less than 75% of which show up once; about 6% is in the top ten. The material sequenced was PBMCs. This TCR came from a man aged 25 to 45 in good health and CMV-seronegative. V usage is TRBV6-6 and J usage is TRBJ2-7; weak D call: TRBD1 (5 bases). This CDR3 reads CASSTDSPYEQYF. DNA of the CDR3: TGTGCCAGCAGTACCGACAGCCCCTACGAGCAGTACTTC.